This TCR beta chain was sequenced for a study of CD8 T cells in ankylosing spondylitis. The study, taken as a whole, reports: Disease-linked clones were CD8+ and relatively rare in peripheral blood.

A word on this clonotype: The antigen is not known.

Quantitative 5'-RACE with molecular barcodes produced the TCR beta libraries. TCRdb recomputed calls from the 5' RACE reads with MiXCR, one row per CDR3 protein. Altogether 25,000 to 35,000 distinct CDR3 sequences are present, about 5.1% being singletons, with the ten largest covering approximately 1.8%. The CDR3 is 13 residues long. In germline, CDR1 is SGDLS, CDR2 YYNGEE. V shed 3 bases and J 9 bases; nucleotides not matched to a gene: 5. The origin of this receptor is a female donor with ankylosing spondylitis or in good health (not recorded which). The rearrangement joins TRBV9 to TRBJ2-1; 8 bases align to TRBD2. Input material: blood, either unsorted or a sorted T cell fraction (not recorded which). The CDR3 sequence is CASSAGTSVEQFF. For the CDR3, the DNA is TGTGCCAGCAGCGCAGGGACTAGTGTTGAGCAGTTCTTC.